This TCR beta chain comes out of a study of blood T cells in healthy people across ages. The authors ran a second PCR of roughly 6 to 12 cycles using a sample-barcoded 5' primer and a J-beta primer mix. TCRdb reprocessed the 5' RACE reads with MiXCR, giving one entry per CDR3 protein. The table records about 510,000 distinct CDR3 sequences, roughly a quarter of them present only once. The trim removed 3 bases at V and 2 bases at J, leaving 9 bases unmatched. The CDR3 consists of 17 residues. CDR1 is LGHNA, CDR2 YSLEER, per germline. A further study also used this sample, focusing on T cells of mothers and their children. That work states: No persistent microchimeric T cell clones were detected.

The genes are TRBV4-3 and TRBJ2-3, with 9 bases matching TRBD2. Material for sequencing was blood. The receptor was isolated from a boy aged 2 to 10 in good health. The CDR3 region is CASSQPGTSSPTDTQYF. The CDR3 nucleotides read TGCGCCAGCAGCCAGCCCGGGACTAGCTCCCCCACAGATACGCAGTATTTT.